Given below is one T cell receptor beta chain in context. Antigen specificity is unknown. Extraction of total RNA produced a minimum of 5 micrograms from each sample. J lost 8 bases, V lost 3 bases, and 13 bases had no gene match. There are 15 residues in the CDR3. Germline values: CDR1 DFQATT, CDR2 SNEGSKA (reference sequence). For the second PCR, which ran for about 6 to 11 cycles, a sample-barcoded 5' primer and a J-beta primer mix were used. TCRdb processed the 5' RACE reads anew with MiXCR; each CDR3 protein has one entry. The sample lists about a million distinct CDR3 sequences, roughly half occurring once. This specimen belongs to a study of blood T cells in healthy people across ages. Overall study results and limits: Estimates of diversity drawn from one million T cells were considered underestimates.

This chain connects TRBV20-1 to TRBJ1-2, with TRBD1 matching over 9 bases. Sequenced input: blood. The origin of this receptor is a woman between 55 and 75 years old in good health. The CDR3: CSASRDREGVTGYTF. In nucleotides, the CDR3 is TGCAGTGCTAGTAGGGACAGGGAAGGGGTCACGGGCTACACCTTC.